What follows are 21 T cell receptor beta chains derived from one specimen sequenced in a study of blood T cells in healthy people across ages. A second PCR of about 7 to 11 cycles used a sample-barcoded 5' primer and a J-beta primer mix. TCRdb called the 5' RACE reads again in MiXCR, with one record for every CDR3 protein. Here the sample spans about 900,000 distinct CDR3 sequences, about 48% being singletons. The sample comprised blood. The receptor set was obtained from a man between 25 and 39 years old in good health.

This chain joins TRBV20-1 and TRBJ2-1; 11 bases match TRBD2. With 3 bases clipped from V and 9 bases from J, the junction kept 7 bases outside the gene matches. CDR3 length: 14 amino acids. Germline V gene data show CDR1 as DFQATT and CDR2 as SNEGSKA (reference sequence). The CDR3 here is CSARASGGNSEQFF. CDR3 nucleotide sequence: TGCAGTGCTAGGGCTAGCGGGGGGAATAGTGAGCAGTTCTTC.

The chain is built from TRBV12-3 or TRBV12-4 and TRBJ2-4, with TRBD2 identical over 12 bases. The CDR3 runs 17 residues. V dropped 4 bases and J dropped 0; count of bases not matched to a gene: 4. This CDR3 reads CASSWTSGALAKNIQYF. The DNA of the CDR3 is TGTGCCAGCAGTTGGACTAGCGGGGCTTTAGCCAAAAACATTCAGTACTTC.

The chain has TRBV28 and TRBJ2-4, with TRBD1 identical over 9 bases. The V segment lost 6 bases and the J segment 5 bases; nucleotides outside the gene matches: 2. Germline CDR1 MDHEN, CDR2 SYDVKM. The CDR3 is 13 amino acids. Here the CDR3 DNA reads TGTGCCAGCAGGGGACAGGGCCAAAACATTCAGTACTTC. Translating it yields CASRGQGQNIQYF.

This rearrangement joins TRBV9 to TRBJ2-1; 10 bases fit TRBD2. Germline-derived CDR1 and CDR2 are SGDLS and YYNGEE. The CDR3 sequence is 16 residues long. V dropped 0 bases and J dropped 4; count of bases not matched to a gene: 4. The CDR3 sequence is CASSVGGAGGYNEQFF. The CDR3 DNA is TGTGCCAGCAGCGTAGGGGGAGCGGGGGGGTACAATGAGCAGTTCTTC. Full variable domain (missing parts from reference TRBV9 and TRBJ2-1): DSGVTQTPKHLITATGQRVTLRCSPRSGDLSVYWYQQSLDQGLQFLIQYYNGEERAKGNILERFSAQQFPDLHSELNLSSLELGDSALYFCASSVGGAGGYNEQFFGPGTRLTVL.

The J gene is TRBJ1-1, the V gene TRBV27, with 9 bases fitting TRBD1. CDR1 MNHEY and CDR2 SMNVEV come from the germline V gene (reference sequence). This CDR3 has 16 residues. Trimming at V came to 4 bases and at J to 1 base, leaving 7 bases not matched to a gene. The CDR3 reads CASSYIGGQGNTEAFF. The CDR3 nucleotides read TGTGCCAGCAGTTACATAGGGGGACAGGGGAACACTGAAGCTTTCTTT.

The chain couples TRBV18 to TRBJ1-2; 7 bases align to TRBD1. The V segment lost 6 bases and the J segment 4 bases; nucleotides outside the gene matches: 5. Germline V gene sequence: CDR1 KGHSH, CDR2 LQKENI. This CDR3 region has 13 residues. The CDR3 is CASSYRDSYGYTF. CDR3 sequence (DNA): TGTGCCAGCTCCTACCGGGACAGCTATGGCTACACCTTC.

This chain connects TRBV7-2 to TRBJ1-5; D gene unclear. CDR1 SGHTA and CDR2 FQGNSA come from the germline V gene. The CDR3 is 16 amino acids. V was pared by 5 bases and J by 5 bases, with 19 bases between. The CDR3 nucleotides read TGTGCCAGCAGCCCTCAGGTGGCTAGGTTTGATCAGCCCCAGCATTTT. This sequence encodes CASSPQVARFDQPQHF.

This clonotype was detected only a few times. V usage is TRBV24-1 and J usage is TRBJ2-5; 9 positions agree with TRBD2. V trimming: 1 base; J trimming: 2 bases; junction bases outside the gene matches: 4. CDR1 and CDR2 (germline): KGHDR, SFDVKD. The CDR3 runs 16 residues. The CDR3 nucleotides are TGTGCCACCAGTGATTTTCGGCTAGCGGGGCAAGAGACCCAGTACTTC. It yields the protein CATSDFRLAGQETQYF.

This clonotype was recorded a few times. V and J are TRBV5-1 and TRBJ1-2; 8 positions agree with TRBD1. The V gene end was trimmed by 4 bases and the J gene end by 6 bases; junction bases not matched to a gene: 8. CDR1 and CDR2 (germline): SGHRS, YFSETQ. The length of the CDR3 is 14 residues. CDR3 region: CASSTGQEINGYTF. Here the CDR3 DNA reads TGCGCCAGCAGCACGGGACAGGAGATAAATGGCTACACCTTC.

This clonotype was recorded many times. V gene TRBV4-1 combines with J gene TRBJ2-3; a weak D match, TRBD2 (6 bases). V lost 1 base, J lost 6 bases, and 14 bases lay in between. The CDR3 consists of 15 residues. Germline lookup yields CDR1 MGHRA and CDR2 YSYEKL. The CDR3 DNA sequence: TGCGCCAGCAGCCAAGGCCTTGGGGGGACGGATACGCAGTATTTT. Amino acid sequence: CASSQGLGGTDTQYF.

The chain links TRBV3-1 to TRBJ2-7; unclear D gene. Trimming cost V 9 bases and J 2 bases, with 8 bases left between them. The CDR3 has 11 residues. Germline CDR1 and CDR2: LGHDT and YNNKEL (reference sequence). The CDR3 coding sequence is TGTGCCAGAGGACGGACCTACGAGCAGTACTTC. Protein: CARGRTYEQYF.

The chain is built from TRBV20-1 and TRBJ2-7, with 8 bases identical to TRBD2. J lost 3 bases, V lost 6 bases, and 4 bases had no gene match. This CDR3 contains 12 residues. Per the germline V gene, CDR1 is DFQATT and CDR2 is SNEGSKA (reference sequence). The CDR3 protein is CSADREGYEQYF. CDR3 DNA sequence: TGCAGTGCGGACCGGGAGGGCTACGAGCAGTACTTC.

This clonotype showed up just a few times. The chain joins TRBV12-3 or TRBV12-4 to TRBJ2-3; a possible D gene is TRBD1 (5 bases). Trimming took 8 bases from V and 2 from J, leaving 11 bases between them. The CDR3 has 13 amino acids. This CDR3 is CASRRVATDTQYF. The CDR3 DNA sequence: TGTGCCAGCCGCAGGGTAGCCACAGATACGCAGTATTTT.

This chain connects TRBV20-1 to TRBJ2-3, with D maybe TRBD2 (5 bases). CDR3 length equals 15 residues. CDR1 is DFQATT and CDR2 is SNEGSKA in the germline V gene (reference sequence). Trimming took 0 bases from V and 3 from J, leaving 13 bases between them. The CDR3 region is CSARDRTRATDTQYF. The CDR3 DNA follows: TGCAGTGCTAGAGATCGAACTAGGGCGACAGATACGCAGTATTTT.

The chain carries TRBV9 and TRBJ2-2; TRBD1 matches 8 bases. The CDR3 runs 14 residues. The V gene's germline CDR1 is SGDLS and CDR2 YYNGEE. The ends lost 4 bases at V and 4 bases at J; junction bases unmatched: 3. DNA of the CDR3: TGTGCCAGCAGCTGGACAGGGTCCACCGGGGAGCTGTTTTTT. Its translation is CASSWTGSTGELFF.

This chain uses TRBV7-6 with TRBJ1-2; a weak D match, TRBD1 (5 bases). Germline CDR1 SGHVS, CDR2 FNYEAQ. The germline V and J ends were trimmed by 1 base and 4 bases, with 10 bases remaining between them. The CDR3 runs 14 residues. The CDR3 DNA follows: TGTGCCAGCAGCTTAGAGGCAGGGCTCTATGGCTACACCTTC. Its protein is CASSLEAGLYGYTF.

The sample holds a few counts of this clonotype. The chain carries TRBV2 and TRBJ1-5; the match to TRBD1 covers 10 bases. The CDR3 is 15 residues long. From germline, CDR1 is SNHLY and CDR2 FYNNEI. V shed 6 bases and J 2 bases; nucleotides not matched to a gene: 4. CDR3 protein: CASRTGTGGNQPQHF. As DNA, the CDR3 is TGTGCCAGCAGAACCGGGACAGGGGGCAATCAGCCCCAGCATTTT.

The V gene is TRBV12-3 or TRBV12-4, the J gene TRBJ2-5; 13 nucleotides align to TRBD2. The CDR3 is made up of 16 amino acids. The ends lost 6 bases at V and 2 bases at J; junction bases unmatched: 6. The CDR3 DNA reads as TGTGCCAGCAGATTGACTAGCGGGGGGCCGCAAGAGACCCAGTACTTC. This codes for CASRLTSGGPQETQYF.

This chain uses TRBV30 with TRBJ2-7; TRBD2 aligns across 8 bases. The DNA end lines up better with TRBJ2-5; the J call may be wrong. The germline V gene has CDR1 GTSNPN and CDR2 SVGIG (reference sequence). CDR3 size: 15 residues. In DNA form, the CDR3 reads TGTGCCTGGAGTGGACTTGGGACTAGAGAAGAGACCCAGTACTTC. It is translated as CAWSGLGTREETQYF.

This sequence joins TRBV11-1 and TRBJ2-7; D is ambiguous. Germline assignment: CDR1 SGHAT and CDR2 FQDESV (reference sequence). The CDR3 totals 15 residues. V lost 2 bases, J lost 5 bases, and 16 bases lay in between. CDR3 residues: CASSLMGGARNEQYF. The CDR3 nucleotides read TGTGCCAGCAGCTTAATGGGCGGAGCTCGCAACGAGCAGTACTTC.

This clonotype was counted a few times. The CDR3 protein is CASSSTATGSYEQYF. The CDR3 DNA follows: TGTGCCAGCAGTTCAACAGCGACAGGCTCCTACGAGCAGTACTTC. J is TRBJ2-7 and V is TRBV28; the D gene is possibly TRBD1 (6 bases). There are 15 residues in the CDR3. V lost 4 bases to trimming and J lost 0 bases, with 13 bases between them. Per the germline V gene, CDR1 is MDHEN and CDR2 is SYDVKM.